The clone carrying this T cell receptor beta chain has only a few counts. The data were taken from a study of T cells in Graves' hyperthyroidism and ophthalmopathy. Germline V gene sequence: CDR1 SQVTM, CDR2 ANQGSEA. V was clipped by 6 bases and J by 0 bases, with 6 bases between them. The CDR3 spans 12 residues. Researchers took RNA transcripts and amplified the TCR beta CDR3 regions from them. The primer set for the first-round RT-PCR of the TCR CDR3 was HTBI. TCRdb itself ran the multiplex PCR reads through MiXCR, one entry per CDR3 protein. The table includes around 600,000 distinct CDR3 sequences, 14% detected once.

This rearrangement joins TRBV29-1 to TRBJ2-1; D call uncertain. This sequence was found in a young woman with Graves' ophthalmopathy. The sequenced material came from blood. The CDR3 nucleotides are TGCAGCGTGTCCAGCTCCTACAATGAGCAGTTCTTC. Protein product: CSVSSSYNEQFF.